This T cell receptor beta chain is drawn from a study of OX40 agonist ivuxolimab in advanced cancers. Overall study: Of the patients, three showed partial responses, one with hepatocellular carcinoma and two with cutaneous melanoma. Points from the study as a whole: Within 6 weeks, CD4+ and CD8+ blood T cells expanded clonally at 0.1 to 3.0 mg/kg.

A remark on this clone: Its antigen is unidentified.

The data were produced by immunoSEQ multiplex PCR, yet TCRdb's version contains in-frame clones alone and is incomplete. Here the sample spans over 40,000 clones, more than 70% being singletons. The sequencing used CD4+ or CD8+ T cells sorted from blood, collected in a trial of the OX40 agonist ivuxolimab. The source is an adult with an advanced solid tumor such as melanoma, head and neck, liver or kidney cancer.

CDR3 nucleotides: TGTGCCACCGGAGCGTACGAGCAGTACTTC. Translation: CATGAYEQYF. The chain employs TRBV6-1 and TRBJ2-7; D not resolved. The CDR3 has 10 residues. V lost 10 bases and J 4 bases, leaving 8 bases between the germline ends. Germline-derived CDR1 and CDR2 are MNHNS and SASEGT.